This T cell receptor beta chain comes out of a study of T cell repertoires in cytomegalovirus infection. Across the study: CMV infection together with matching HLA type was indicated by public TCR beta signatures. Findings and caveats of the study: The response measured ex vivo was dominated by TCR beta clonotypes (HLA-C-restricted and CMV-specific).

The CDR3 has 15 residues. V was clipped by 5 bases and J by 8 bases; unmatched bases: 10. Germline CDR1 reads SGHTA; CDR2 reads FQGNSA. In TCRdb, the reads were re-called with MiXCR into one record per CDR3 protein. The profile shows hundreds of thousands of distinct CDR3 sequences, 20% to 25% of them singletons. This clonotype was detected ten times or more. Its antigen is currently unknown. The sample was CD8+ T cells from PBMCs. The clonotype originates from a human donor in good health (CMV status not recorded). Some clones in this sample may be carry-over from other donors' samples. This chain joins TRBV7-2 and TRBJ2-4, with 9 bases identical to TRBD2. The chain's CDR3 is CASSPSGGRFDIQYF. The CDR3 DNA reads TGTGCCAGCAGCCCGAGCGGGGGGCGATTTGACATTCAGTACTTC.